One and the same sample provided the 5 T cell receptor beta chains below, sequenced in a study of control samples from healthy donors and cancer patients. Some clones are missing from TCRdb's copy, which holds only in-frame ones; the method was immunoSEQ multiplex PCR. The data hold about 410,000 clones, with 90% observed a single time. Material for sequencing was PBMCs. These receptors all stem from a man aged 40-49 years with head and neck cancer.

The V gene is TRBV11-2, the J gene TRBJ1-2; D might be TRBD1 (5 bases). The CDR3 has 13 amino acids. The V gene lost 5 bases and the J gene lost 1 base, with 8 bases spanning the gap. CDR1 and CDR2 from the germline V gene are SGHAT and FQNNGV. The CDR3 DNA follows: TGTGCCAGCAGCCCTCAGGGTAACTATGGCTACACCTTC. This translates into CASSPQGNYGYTF.

The rearrangement links TRBV23-1 to TRBJ2-1, with TRBD2 identical over 7 bases. TRBV23-1 carries the ORF label, with uncertain function. The CDR3 spans 16 residues. V lost 0 bases, J lost 7 bases, and 9 bases stayed unmatched. In nucleotides, the CDR3 is TGCGCCAGCAGTCAATCCGAAGGGAGGGTTCGGAATGAGCAGTTCTTC. Translating it yields CASSQSEGRVRNEQFF.

The chain carries TRBV29-1 and TRBJ2-3; D possibly corresponds to TRBD2 (5 bases). V dropped 0 bases and J dropped 2 bases, with 9 bases sitting between them. The length of the CDR3 is 14 residues. Germline lookup yields CDR1 SQVTM and CDR2 ANQGSEA. The CDR3 region has the DNA TGCAGCGTTGAAGAGCGGGCTTACACAGATACGCAGTATTTT. Translating gives CSVEERAYTDTQYF.

CDR3 nucleotide sequence: TGTGCCAGTAGTAACTCCAGGGGCGCAACTAATGAAAAACTGTTTTTT. It is translated as CASSNSRGATNEKLFF. V gene TRBV19 combines with J gene TRBJ1-4; D perhaps matches TRBD1 (6 bases). Deletions cut 4 bases from V and 0 bases from J, with 12 bases between. Per the germline V gene, CDR1 is LNHDA and CDR2 is SQIVND (reference sequence). The length of the CDR3 is 16 residues.

CDR3 sequence (DNA): TGTGCCAGCAGTCCCTCGACAGGGGGCACTGGAAACACCATATATTTT. This sequence encodes CASSPSTGGTGNTIYF. The chain links TRBV28 to TRBJ1-3, with 10 bases fitting TRBD1. The CDR3 is made up of 16 amino acids. Unmatched junction bases numbered 6, after V lost 5 bases and J lost 2 bases. The germline V gene encodes CDR1 MDHEN and CDR2 SYDVKM.